Following are 27 T cell receptor beta chains from one sample sequenced in a study of blood T cell repertoires in COVID-19. Produced via immunoSEQ multiplex PCR; TCRdb's table is partial and in-frame only. This repertoire shows around 61,000 clones, 85% to 90% found once; its top ten account for about 3.5%. Sequencing was done on a sample of peripheral blood. These receptors were taken from a man aged 50 to 60 with active COVID-19.

The CDR3 here is CAWSGLQGAQETQYF. The CDR3 nucleotides read TGTGCCTGGAGTGGATTACAGGGGGCCCAAGAGACCCAGTACTTC. This chain joins TRBV30 and TRBJ2-5; TRBD1 agrees at 9 bases. Germline trimming cut 1 base from V and 1 base from J; bases unmatched to any gene: 4. This CDR3 region has 15 residues. The germline CDR1 and CDR2 sequences are GTSNPN and SVGIG (reference sequence).

The chain uses TRBV2 and TRBJ2-7; tentative D call: TRBD2 (5 bases). CDR1 and CDR2 from the germline V gene are SNHLY and FYNNEI. The CDR3 spans 13 residues. Trimming stripped 8 bases from V and 5 bases from J, with 16 bases between. For the CDR3, the DNA is TGTGCCAGCTCACTAGGGTTATTGAACGAGCAGTACTTC. Translation gives CASSLGLLNEQYF.

The chain uses TRBV19 and TRBJ1-1; 7 nucleotides agree with TRBD1. Germline CDR1 reads LNHDA; CDR2 reads SQIVND (reference sequence). The CDR3 consists of 13 residues. V was clipped by 5 bases and J by 1 base; unmatched bases: 1. CDR3 nucleotides: TGTGCCAGTAGTGGGACAGCGAACACTGAAGCTTTCTTT. Translated: CASSGTANTEAFF.

The chain couples TRBV5-1 to TRBJ2-3; weak D call: TRBD1 (5 bases). V lost 2 bases, J lost 1 base, and 5 bases lay in between. Germline loops: CDR1 SGHRS, CDR2 YFSETQ. This CDR3 comprises 13 residues. The CDR3 spells CASSFRGTDTQYF. The DNA of the CDR3 is TGCGCCAGCAGCTTCAGGGGCACAGATACGCAGTATTTT.

The chain couples TRBV4-1 to TRBJ2-5; 7 nucleotides align to TRBD1. The CDR3 runs to 17 residues. Germline V gene sequence: CDR1 MGHRA, CDR2 YSYEKL. The trim removed 1 base at V and 2 bases at J, leaving 10 bases unmatched. The CDR3 loop is CASSQVGVSRGQETQYF. CDR3 coding DNA: TGCGCCAGCAGCCAAGTTGGGGTCTCCAGGGGGCAAGAGACCCAGTACTTC.

V and J are TRBV5-1 and TRBJ2-7; TRBD2 agrees at 7 bases. This CDR3 comprises 14 residues. From germline, CDR1 is SGHRS and CDR2 YFSETQ. Losses at the gene ends were 0 bases for V and 3 bases for J; bases not matched to a gene: 3. The CDR3 reads CASSLAASGYEQYF. As DNA, the CDR3 is TGCGCCAGCAGCTTGGCGGCTAGCGGCTACGAGCAGTACTTC.

As to this clone: This CDR3 is also generated by other DNA sequences in the sample. V gene TRBV5-1 combines with J gene TRBJ2-7; D is possibly TRBD1 (5 bases). CDR1 and CDR2 (germline): SGHRS, YFSETQ. This CDR3 has 14 amino acids. V lost 3 bases and J 0 bases, leaving 10 bases between the germline ends. Written as DNA, the CDR3 is TGCGCCAGCAGCTCGGGTGACAGCTCCTACGAGCAGTACTTC. It encodes CASSSGDSSYEQYF.

The rearrangement links TRBV7-2 to TRBJ2-3; D is possibly TRBD2 (5 bases). This CDR3 contains 13 residues. Deletions cut 5 bases from V and 6 bases from J, with 12 bases between. Germline assignment: CDR1 SGHTA and CDR2 FQGNSA. The CDR3: CASSQSQRDTQYF. The CDR3 region has the DNA TGTGCCAGCAGCCAGTCCCAGCGGGATACGCAGTATTTT.

This clone appeared once. The CDR3 is CASSPSSGILGNQPQHF. The CDR3 DNA sequence: TGTGCCAGCAGCCCGTCGTCGGGGATTTTGGGCAATCAGCCCCAGCATTTT. The chain employs TRBV7-9 and TRBJ1-5; D gene unclear. Deletions cut 5 bases from V and 2 bases from J, with 19 bases between. This CDR3 has 17 amino acids. Germline CDR1 is SEHNR and CDR2 is FQNEAQ (reference sequence).

This chain connects TRBV6-6 to TRBJ2-1; 10 nucleotides match TRBD1. V gave up 5 bases and J gave up 8 bases; unmatched junction bases: 12. CDR1 MNHNY and CDR2 SVGAGI come from the germline V gene (reference sequence). This CDR3 has 16 residues. In DNA form, the CDR3 reads TGTGCCAGCAGTCCTAGGCTCCGGGACAGGGGCTATGAGCAGTTCTTC. Translated: CASSPRLRDRGYEQFF.

The table lists this clone with a few counts. V is TRBV6-4 and J is TRBJ2-6; possibly TRBD2 for D (7 bases). The CDR3 loop spans 16 amino acids. V shed 3 bases and J shed 4 bases, with 13 bases lying between them. Per the germline V gene, CDR1 is MRHNA and CDR2 is SNTAGT. This CDR3 reads CASSEGGAHGANVLTF. The CDR3, as DNA: TGTGCCAGCAGTGAAGGGGGGGCACACGGGGCCAACGTCCTGACTTTC.

The chain recombines TRBV4-1 with TRBJ2-1; D is uncertain. With 0 bases removed from V and 3 bases from J, the gap between germline ends came to 9 bases. Germline loops: CDR1 MGHRA, CDR2 YSYEKL. The CDR3 has 15 residues. The DNA of the CDR3 is TGCGCCAGCAGCCAAGACTCACCGAGCTACAATGAGCAGTTCTTC. It encodes CASSQDSPSYNEQFF.

This clone was seen a few times. V and J are TRBV7-2 and TRBJ2-7, with D uncertain. The V and J ends lost 4 bases and 3 bases respectively, with 10 bases between them. Germline lookup yields CDR1 SGHTA and CDR2 FQGNSA. The CDR3 spans 13 residues. The CDR3 DNA reads as TGTGCCAGCAGCTCAGCATCTAACTACGAGCAGTACTTC. It specifies CASSSASNYEQYF.

This chain links TRBV7-9 with TRBJ2-1; TRBD1 aligns across 9 bases. The length of the CDR3 is 16 residues. Germline CDR1 and CDR2: SEHNR and FQNEAQ (reference sequence). V was clipped by 3 bases and J by 5 bases; unmatched bases: 8. The CDR3 DNA is TGTGCCAGCAGCTTGGGGCCGACAGGGGGGCACAATGAGCAGTTCTTC. Translated, it gives CASSLGPTGGHNEQFF.

This rearrangement joins TRBV6-6 to TRBJ2-5; 7 nucleotides align to TRBD2. Germline loops: CDR1 MNHNY, CDR2 SVGAGI (reference sequence). The CDR3 runs to 13 residues. V shed 9 bases, J shed 2 bases, and the junction held 6 bases outside the gene matches. CDR3 DNA sequence: TGTGCCAGTCAACTAGCGCAACAAGAGACCCAGTACTTC. Its translation: CASQLAQQETQYF.

V gene TRBV6-5 combines with J gene TRBJ2-1; TRBD2 matches 7 bases. The CDR3 sequence is 15 residues long. Germline values: CDR1 MNHEY, CDR2 SVGAGI. The V and J ends lost 7 bases and 5 bases, in that order; junction bases with no gene match: 11. CDR3 bases: TGTGCCAGCACCTACCGGGCGGGGGTAAACAATGAGCAGTTCTTC. Translated: CASTYRAGVNNEQFF.

The rearrangement uses TRBV5-1 and TRBJ2-5; a weak D match, TRBD2 (7 bases). Germline V gene lookup returns CDR1 SGHRS and CDR2 YFSETQ. CDR3 length: 17 amino acids. The V end lost 0 bases, the J end lost 5 bases, and 20 bases lay between the germline ends. The CDR3 sequence: CASSLVPSGGARETQYF. CDR3 nucleotide sequence: TGCGCCAGCAGCTTGGTCCCGTCGGGGGGCGCGAGGGAGACCCAGTACTTC.

This chain connects TRBV29-1 to TRBJ1-2; D not resolved. In germline, CDR1 is SQVTM, CDR2 ANQGSEA. This CDR3 has 13 amino acids. Trimming removed 2 bases from V and 5 bases from J, with 12 bases in between. The CDR3 loop reads CSVERPTLYGYTF. The CDR3 bases are TGCAGCGTTGAACGACCGACATTATATGGCTACACCTTC.

The table lists this clone with a few counts. The chain combines TRBV5-6 with TRBJ2-5; possible D gene TRBD2, 5 bases. The germline CDR1 and CDR2 sequences are SGHDT and YYEEEE. V was clipped by 4 bases and J by 3 bases, with 13 bases between them. There are 14 residues in the CDR3. The CDR3 region is CASSLAVGEETQYF. DNA of the CDR3: TGTGCCAGCAGCCTGGCTGTCGGGGAAGAGACCCAGTACTTC.

The chain joins TRBV6-5 to TRBJ2-1, with TRBD1 as a possible D gene (7 bases). This CDR3 is 13 amino acids long. V lost 0 bases and J lost 15, with 15 bases in between. Germline V gene data show CDR1 as MNHEY and CDR2 as SVGAGI. CDR3 loop: CASSYSRQGLWFF. CDR3 sequence (DNA): TGTGCCAGCAGTTACTCGCGACAGGGACTTTGGTTCTTC.

This chain connects TRBV5-1 to TRBJ2-7; no reliable D call. The V end lost 4 bases, the J end lost 0 bases, and 11 bases lay between the germline ends. This CDR3 has 14 residues. Germline lookup yields CDR1 SGHRS and CDR2 YFSETQ. The DNA of the CDR3 is TGCGCCAGCAGCCCGCAGATAACCTCCTACGAGCAGTACTTC. Translated: CASSPQITSYEQYF.

The chain combines TRBV29-1 with TRBJ1-1; TRBD1 matches at 10 bases. Germline V CDR1 and CDR2: SQVTM, ANQGSEA. This CDR3 has 13 amino acids. The V and J ends lost 7 bases and 3 bases, in that order; junction bases with no gene match: 5. The CDR3 DNA reads TGCAGCGAGACAGGGGGCCTCGACACTGAAGCTTTCTTT. Protein product: CSETGGLDTEAFF. The whole variable domain, remainder taken from reference TRBV29-1 and TRBJ1-1, is SAVISQKPSRDICQRGTSLTIQCQVDSQVTMMFWYRQQPGQSLTLIATANQGSEATYESGFVIDKFPISRPNLTFSTLTVSNMSPEDSSIYLCSETGGLDTEAFFGQGTRLTVV.

The CDR3 region has the DNA TGTGCCAGCAGCGGTAAGCGGCTGAACACCGGGGAGCTGTTTTTT. As protein: CASSGKRLNTGELFF. The chain recombines TRBV7-2 with TRBJ2-2; a weak D match, TRBD2 (5 bases). Between the trimmed V and J ends, which lost 5 bases and 1 base, there was a span of 11 bases. This CDR3 contains 15 residues. CDR1 and CDR2 (germline): SGHTA, FQGNSA.

The chain links TRBV5-1 to TRBJ2-3; 8 nucleotides align to TRBD2. The CDR3 spans 16 residues. Trimming cost V 5 bases and J 3 bases; bases outside gene matches: 11. Germline assignment: CDR1 SGHRS and CDR2 YFSETQ. The CDR3 sequence is CASSPPIGGGTDTQYF. CDR3 sequence (DNA): TGCGCCAGCAGTCCCCCAATCGGCGGGGGGACAGATACGCAGTATTTT.

V and J are TRBV6-1 and TRBJ1-4; a weak D match, TRBD1 (6 bases). The length of the CDR3 is 17 residues. The V and J ends lost 0 bases and 5 bases respectively, with 16 bases between them. CDR1 MNHNS and CDR2 SASEGT come from the germline V gene. For the CDR3, the DNA is TGTGCCAGCAGTGAAGCCGGCAGGGGACAAGCGAATGAAAAACTGTTTTTT. Encoded protein: CASSEAGRGQANEKLFF.

This rearrangement joins TRBV12-5 to TRBJ2-1; 7 positions agree with TRBD1. With V trimmed by 1 base and J by 6 bases, 6 bases remained unmatched. Germline loops: CDR1 LGHNT, CDR2 FRNRAP. This CDR3 comprises 15 residues. CDR3 sequence (DNA): TGTGCTAGTGGTTTGGGGACAGGTGGGCCCAATGAGCAGTTCTTC. The encoded protein is CASGLGTGGPNEQFF.

J is TRBJ2-2 and V is TRBV9; maybe TRBD2 (5 bases). Germline CDR1 is SGDLS and CDR2 is YYNGEE. This CDR3 spans 14 amino acids. V lost 4 bases and J 6 bases, leaving 13 bases between the germline ends. CDR3 nucleotide sequence: TGTGCCAGCAGCCCTTCCGGAGGCCCCGGGGAGCTGTTTTTT. As protein: CASSPSGGPGELFF.